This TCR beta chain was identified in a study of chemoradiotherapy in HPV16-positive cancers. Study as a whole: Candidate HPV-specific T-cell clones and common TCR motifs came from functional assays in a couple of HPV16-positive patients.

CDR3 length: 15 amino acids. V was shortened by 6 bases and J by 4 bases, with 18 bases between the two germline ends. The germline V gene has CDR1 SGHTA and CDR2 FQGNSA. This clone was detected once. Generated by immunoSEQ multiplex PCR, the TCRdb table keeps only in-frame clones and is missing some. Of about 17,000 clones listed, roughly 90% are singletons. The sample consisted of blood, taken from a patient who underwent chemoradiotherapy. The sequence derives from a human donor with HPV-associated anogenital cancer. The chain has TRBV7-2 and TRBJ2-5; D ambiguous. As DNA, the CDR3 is TGTGCCAGCAGTCGTATAGTGACGGATCGAGAGACCCAGTACTTC. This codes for CASSRIVTDRETQYF.